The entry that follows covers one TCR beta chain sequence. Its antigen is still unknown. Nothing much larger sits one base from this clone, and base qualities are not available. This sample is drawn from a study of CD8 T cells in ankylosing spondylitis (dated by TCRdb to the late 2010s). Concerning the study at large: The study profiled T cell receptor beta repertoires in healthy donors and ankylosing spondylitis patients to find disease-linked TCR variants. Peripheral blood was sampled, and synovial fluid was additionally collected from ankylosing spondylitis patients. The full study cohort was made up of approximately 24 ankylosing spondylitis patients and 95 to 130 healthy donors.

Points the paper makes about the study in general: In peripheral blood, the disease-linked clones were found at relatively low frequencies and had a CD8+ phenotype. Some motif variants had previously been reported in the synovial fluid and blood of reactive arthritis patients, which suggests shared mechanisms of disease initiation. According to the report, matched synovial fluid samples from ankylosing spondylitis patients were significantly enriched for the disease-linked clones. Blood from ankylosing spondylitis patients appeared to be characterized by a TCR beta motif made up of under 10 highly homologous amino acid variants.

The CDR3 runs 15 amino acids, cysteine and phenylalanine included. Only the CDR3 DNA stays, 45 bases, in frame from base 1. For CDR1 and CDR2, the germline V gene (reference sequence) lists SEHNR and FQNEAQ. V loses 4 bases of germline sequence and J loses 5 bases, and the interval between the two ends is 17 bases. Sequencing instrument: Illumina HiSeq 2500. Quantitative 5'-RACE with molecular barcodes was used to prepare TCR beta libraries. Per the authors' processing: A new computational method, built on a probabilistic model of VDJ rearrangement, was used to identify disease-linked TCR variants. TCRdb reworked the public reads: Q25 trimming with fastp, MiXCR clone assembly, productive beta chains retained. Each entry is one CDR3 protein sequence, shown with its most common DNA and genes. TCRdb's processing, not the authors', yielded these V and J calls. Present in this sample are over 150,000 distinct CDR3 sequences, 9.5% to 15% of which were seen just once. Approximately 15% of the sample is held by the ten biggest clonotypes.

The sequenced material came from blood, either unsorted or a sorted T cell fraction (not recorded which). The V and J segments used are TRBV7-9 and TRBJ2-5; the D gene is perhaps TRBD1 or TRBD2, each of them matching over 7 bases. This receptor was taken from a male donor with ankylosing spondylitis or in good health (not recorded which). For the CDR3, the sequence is CASSYGQVGGETQYF. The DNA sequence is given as TGTGCCAGCAGCTACGGACAGGTCGGGGGGGAGACCCAGTACTTC.